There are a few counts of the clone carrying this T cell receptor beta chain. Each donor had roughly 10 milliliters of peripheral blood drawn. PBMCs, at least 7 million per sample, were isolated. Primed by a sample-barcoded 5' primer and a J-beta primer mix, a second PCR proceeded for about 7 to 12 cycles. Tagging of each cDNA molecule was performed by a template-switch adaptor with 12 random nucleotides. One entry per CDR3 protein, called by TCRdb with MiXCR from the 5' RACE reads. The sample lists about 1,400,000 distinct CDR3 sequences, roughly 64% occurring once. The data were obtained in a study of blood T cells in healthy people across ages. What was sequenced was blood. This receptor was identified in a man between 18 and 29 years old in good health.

In DNA form, the CDR3 reads TGTGCCAGCCTAACCCTAGCGGGGGGGTCCGATGAGCAGTTCTTC. It translates to CASLTLAGGSDEQFF. The gene calls are TRBV6-6 and TRBJ2-1, with TRBD2 matching over 12 bases. Germline CDR1 and CDR2: MNHNY and SVGAGI (reference sequence). The CDR3 contains 15 residues. V lost 8 bases, J lost 8 bases, and 10 bases stayed unmatched.